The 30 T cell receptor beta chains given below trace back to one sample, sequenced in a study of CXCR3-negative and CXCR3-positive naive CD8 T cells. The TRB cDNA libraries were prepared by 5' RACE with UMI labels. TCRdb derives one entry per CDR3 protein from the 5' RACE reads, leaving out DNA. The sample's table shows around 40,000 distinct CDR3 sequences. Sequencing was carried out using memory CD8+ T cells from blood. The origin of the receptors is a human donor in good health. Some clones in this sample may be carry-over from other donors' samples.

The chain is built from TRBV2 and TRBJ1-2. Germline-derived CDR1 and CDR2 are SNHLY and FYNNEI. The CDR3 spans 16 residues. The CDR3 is CASRDYDFSPMYGYTF.

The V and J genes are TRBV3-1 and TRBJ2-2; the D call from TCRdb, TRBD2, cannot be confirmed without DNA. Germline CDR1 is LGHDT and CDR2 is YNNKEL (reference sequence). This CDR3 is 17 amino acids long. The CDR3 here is CASSQDREGANTGELFF.

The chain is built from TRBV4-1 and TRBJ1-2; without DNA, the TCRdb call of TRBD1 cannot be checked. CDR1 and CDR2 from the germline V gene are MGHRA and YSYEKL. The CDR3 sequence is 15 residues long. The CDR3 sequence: CASSQGDRAYYGYTF.

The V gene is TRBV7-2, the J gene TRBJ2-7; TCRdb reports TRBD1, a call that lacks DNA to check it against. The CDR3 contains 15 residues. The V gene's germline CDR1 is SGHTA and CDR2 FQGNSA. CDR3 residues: CASSRWDRGLDEQYF.

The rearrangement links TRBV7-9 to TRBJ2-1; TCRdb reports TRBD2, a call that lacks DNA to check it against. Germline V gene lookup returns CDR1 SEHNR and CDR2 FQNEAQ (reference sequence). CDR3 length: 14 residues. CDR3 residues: CASNSAGGGNEQFF.

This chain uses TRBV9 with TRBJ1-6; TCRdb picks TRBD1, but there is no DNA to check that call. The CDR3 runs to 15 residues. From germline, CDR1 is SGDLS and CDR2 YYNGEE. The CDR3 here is CASSAGTGGNSPLHF.

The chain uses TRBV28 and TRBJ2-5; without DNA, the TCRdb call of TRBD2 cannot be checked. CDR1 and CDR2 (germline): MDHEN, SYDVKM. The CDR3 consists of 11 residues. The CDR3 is CASIGGETQYF.

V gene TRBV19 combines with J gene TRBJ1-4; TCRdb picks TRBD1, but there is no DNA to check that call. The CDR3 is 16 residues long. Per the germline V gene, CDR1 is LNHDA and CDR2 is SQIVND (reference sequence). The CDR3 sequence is CASSIAGGTTNEKLFF.

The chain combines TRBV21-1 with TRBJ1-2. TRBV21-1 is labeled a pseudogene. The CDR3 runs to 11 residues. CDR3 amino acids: CASSTHHGYTF.

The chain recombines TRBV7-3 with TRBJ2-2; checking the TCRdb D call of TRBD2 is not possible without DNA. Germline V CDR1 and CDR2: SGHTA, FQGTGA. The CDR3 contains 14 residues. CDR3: CASSLTGGTGELFF.

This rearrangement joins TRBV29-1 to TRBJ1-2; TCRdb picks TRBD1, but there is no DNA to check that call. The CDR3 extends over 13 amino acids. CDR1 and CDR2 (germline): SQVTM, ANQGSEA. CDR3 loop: CSVGTGDGHGYTF.

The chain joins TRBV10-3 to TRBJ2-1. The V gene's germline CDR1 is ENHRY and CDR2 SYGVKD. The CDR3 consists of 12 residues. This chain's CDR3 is CAISETSDEQFF.

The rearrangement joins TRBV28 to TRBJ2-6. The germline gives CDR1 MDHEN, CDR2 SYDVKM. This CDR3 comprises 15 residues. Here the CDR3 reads CASSLVLSGANVLTF.

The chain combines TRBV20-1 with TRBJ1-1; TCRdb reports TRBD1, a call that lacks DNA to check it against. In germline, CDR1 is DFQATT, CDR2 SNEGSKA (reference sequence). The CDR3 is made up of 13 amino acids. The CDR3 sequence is CSAVDIKNTEAFF.

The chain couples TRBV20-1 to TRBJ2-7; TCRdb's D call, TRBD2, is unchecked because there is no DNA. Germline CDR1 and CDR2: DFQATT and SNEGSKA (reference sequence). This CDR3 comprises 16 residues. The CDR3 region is CSARGPRSGETYEQYF.

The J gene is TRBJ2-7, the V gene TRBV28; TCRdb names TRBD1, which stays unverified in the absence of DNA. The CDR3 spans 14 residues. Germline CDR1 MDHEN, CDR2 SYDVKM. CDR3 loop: CASSLWGEAYEQYF.

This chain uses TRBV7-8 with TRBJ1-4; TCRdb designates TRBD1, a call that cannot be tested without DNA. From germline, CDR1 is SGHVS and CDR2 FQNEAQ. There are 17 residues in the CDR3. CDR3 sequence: CASSTYPGGVTDEKLFF.

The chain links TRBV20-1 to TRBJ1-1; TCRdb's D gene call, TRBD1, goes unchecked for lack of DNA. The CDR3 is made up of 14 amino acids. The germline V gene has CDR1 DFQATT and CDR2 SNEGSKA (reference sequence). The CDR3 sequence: CSASKRQGRTEAFF.

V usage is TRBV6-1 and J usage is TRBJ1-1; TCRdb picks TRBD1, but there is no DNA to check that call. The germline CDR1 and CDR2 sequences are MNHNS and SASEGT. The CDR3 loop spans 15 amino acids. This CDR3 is CASSEAGTVNTEAFF.

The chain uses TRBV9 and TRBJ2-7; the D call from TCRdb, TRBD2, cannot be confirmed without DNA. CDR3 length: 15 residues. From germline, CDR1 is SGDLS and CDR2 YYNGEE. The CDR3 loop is CASSVAASGGYEQYF.

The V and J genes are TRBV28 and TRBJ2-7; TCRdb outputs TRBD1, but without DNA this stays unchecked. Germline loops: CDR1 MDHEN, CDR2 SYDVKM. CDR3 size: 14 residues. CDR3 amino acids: CASSWGTETYEQYF.

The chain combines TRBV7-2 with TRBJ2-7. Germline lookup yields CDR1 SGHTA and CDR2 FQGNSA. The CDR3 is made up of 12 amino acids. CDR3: CASSNKPYEQYF. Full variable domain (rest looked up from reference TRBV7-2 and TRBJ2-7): GAGVSQSPSNKVTEKGKDVELRCDPISGHTALYWYRQSLGQGLEFLIYFQGNSAPDKSGLPSDRFSAERTGGSVSTLTIQRTQQEDSAVYLCASSNKPYEQYFGPGTRLTVT.

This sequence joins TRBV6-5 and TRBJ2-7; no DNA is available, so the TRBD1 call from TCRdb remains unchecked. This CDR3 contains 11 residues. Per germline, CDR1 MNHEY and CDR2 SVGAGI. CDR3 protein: CASTIGGEEYF.

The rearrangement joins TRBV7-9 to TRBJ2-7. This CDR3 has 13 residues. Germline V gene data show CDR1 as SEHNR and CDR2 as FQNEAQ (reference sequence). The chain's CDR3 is CASTFSGSYEQYF.

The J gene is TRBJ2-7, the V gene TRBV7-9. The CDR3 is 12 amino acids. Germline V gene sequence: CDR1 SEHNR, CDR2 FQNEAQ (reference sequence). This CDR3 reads CASSFWPYEQYF.

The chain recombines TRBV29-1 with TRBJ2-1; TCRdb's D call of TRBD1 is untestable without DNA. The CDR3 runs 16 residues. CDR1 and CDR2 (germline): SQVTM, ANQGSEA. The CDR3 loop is CSVEDRKGGLGYEQFF.

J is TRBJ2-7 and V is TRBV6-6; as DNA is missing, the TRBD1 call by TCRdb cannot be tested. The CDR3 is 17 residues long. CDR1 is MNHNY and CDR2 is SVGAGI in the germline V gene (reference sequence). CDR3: CASSFLPPDRGTGEQYF.

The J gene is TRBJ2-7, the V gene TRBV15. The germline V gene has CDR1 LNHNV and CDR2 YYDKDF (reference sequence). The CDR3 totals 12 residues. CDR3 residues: CATSREMGEQFF.

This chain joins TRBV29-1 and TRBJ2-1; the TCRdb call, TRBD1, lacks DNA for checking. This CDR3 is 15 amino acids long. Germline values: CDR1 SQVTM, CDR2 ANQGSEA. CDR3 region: CSVAREGRYNDEQFF.

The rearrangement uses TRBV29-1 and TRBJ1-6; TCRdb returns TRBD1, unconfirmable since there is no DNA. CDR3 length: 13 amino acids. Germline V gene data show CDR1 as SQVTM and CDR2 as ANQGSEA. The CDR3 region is CSVVWPGRVALHF.